This T cell receptor (beta chain) was captured in a study of spatial heterogeneity in lung cancer. Overall study context: Raw reads contained each unique TCR and UMI combination more than ten times on average. Study-wide results and limits: Ubiquitous expanded tumor TCRs surfaced in blood more at resection than they did at follow-up.

V lost 0 bases to trimming and J lost 2 bases, with 14 bases between them. CDR3 length: 17 residues. Germline V gene sequence: CDR1 KGHSH, CDR2 LQKENI. TCRdb passed the 5' RACE reads through MiXCR, listing each CDR3 protein once. The sample carries about 50,000 distinct CDR3 sequences, roughly 7% recorded once. The time point: blood at routine non-recurrence follow-up after resection. Unsorted whole RNA of tumor, nontumor lung or frozen PBMC was sequenced. About this clonotype itself: What it binds is not known.

The chain joins TRBV18 to TRBJ1-3; D gene ambiguous. Material: PBMCs, obtained at follow-up. This clonotype was obtained from a female donor with early-stage non-small cell lung cancer. The CDR3 is CASSPPRLPATGNTIYF. DNA of the CDR3: TGTGCCAGCTCACCACCTCGGCTGCCGGCTACTGGAAACACCATATATTTT.